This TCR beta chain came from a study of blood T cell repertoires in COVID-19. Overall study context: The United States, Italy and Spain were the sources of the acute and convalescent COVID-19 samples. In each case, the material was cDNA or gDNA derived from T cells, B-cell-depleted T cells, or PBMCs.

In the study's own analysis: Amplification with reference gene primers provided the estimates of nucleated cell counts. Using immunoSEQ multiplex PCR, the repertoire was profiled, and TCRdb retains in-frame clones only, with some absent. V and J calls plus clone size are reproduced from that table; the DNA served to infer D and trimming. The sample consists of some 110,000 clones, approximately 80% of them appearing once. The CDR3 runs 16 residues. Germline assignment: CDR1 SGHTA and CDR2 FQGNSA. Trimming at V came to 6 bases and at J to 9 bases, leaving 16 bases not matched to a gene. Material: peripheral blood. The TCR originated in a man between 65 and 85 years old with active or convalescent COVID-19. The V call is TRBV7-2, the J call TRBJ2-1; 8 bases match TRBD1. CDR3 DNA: TGTGCCAGCAGTCCTCCCGGGACAGGCCGTATCGGTGAGCAGTTCTTC. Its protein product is CASSPPGTGRIGEQFF.